This T cell receptor (beta chain) was obtained from a study of human T cells and chemical hapten exposure. Turning to the study itself: Weekly diphenylcyclopropenone doses were given to patients' scalps across the approximately 24-week study.

V was cut by 0 bases and J by 1 base, with 8 bases left in between. The germline CDR1 and CDR2 sequences are SGHVS and FQNEAQ. This CDR3 spans 15 amino acids. TCRdb used MiXCR to reprocess the RACE reads, holding one entry per CDR3 protein. Here the sample spans some 170,000 distinct CDR3 sequences, approximately 20% being singletons. Described time point: patch test 1, 2 weeks after DPC sensitization. This sample's treatment: therapeutic diphenylcyclopropenone sensitization with weekly scalp DPC. The V gene is TRBV7-8, the J gene TRBJ2-3, with D perhaps TRBD2 (6 bases). This specimen consisted of whole blood, obtained in connection with sensitization to the hapten diphenylcyclopropenone (DPC). This TCR was sampled from a woman aged 50 to 60 with alopecia areata. Some clones in this sample may be carry-over from other donors' samples. The CDR3 sequence is CASSLATGGTDTQYF. In nucleotides, the CDR3 is TGTGCCAGCAGCTTAGCGACGGGGGGCACAGATACGCAGTATTTT.